This TCR beta chain appears in the sequencing data of a study of blood T cell repertoires in COVID-19. About the study: Material from acute and convalescent COVID-19 was sourced from the United States, Italy and Spain.

The sample holds a few counts of this clone. The CDR3 spans 17 residues. Germline loops: CDR1 SNHLY, CDR2 FYNNEI. Trimming left V 2 bases short and J 0 bases short, with 14 bases between. Data came from immunoSEQ multiplex PCR; TCRdb stores just in-frame clones and leaves some out. The sample shows roughly 150,000 clones, about 83% of them seen only once. The chain employs TRBV2 and TRBJ1-5; perhaps TRBD1 as D (5 bases). The sequence was obtained from a man between 60 and 75 years old with acute or convalescent COVID-19. Material for sequencing was peripheral blood. CDR3 in DNA: TGTGCCAGCAGTGAATCTATTCGGGGGACTAGCAATCAGCCCCAGCATTTT. Its protein product is CASSESIRGTSNQPQHF.